The 9 T cell receptor beta chains presented below share a single source sample, sequenced in a study of shared clonotypes between healthy human individuals. Clones were read by immunoSEQ multiplex PCR, and TCRdb kept only the in-frame ones, dropping some. The data contain roughly 450,000 clones, 75% to 85% of them singletons. Material for sequencing was PBMCs. The origin of the receptors is a woman aged 40 to 49 in good health. Some clones in this sample may be carry-over from other donors' samples.

The chain links TRBV19 to TRBJ2-5, with 10 bases lining up with TRBD2. The CDR3 sequence is 15 residues long. In germline, CDR1 is LNHDA, CDR2 SQIVND (reference sequence). V was clipped by 6 bases and J by 1 base; unmatched bases: 5. The CDR3 coding sequence is TGTGCCAGTAGAAACTTAGCGGGAGGCCAAGAGACCCAGTACTTC. It encodes CASRNLAGGQETQYF.

The J gene is TRBJ1-2, the V gene TRBV6-1, with 7 bases matching TRBD1. CDR1 is MNHNS and CDR2 is SASEGT in the germline V gene. This CDR3 contains 15 residues. J lost 2 bases, V lost 6 bases, and 9 bases had no gene match. The CDR3 spells CASRGGDRYNYGYTF. Here the CDR3 DNA reads TGTGCCAGCAGGGGGGGGGACAGATACAACTATGGCTACACCTTC.

This sequence joins TRBV9 and TRBJ1-2; possible D gene TRBD1, 5 bases. Germline V gene sequence: CDR1 SGDLS, CDR2 YYNGEE. The CDR3 totals 14 residues. V was clipped by 2 bases and J by 3 bases, with 11 bases between them. CDR3 DNA: TGTGCCAGCAGCGTGTTCGGGGGGGACTATGGCTACACCTTC. It translates to CASSVFGGDYGYTF.

V gene TRBV5-4 combines with J gene TRBJ2-7, with TRBD1 matching over 8 bases. The germline gives CDR1 SGHNT, CDR2 YYREEE (reference sequence). The CDR3 extends over 14 amino acids. The V segment lost 3 bases and the J segment 5 bases; nucleotides outside the gene matches: 7. CDR3 region: CASSSGQGVDEQYF. CDR3 in DNA: TGTGCCAGCAGCTCCGGACAGGGAGTGGACGAGCAGTACTTC.

This clone appeared a single time. The V and J genes are TRBV2 and TRBJ2-2, with D tentatively TRBD1 (5 bases). The germline gives CDR1 SNHLY, CDR2 FYNNEI. The length of the CDR3 is 14 residues. Trimming pared 7 bases from V and 2 bases from J, leaving 11 bases between. The CDR3 spells CASKPTVNTGELFF. In DNA form, the CDR3 reads TGTGCCAGCAAGCCGACAGTCAACACCGGGGAGCTGTTTTTT.

The J gene is TRBJ2-1, the V gene TRBV7-3, with 14 bases aligning to TRBD2. CDR3 length: 17 amino acids. Germline CDR1 reads SGHTA; CDR2 reads FQGTGA. The J segment lost 9 bases and the V segment lost 5 bases, leaving 12 bases of the junction unmatched. The CDR3 region is CASSLRGGLAGDGEQFF. In DNA form, the CDR3 reads TGTGCCAGCAGCCTACGAGGGGGACTAGCGGGAGATGGTGAGCAGTTCTTC.

The V and J genes are TRBV6-5 and TRBJ1-2; possibly TRBD1 for D (5 bases). The CDR3 totals 11 residues. Germline V gene data show CDR1 as MNHEY and CDR2 as SVGAGI. V was cut by 0 bases and J by 13 bases, with 9 bases left in between. Here the CDR3 DNA reads TGTGCCAGCAGTTACTCGGGGCAGCGCACCTTC. It encodes CASSYSGQRTF.

CDR3 DNA sequence: TGTGCCAGCAGTGAGGGCGGGAACACCGGGGAGCTGTTTTTT. As protein: CASSEGGNTGELFF. This chain links TRBV6-1 with TRBJ2-2; D unclear. The CDR3 length is 14 residues. The germline CDR1 and CDR2 sequences are MNHNS and SASEGT. V lost 3 bases and J lost 1, with 6 bases in between.

On this clone: Relative to the germline gene, one junction end is altered; a read error may explain this. The V call is TRBV6-1, the J call TRBJ2-7; TRBD1 is a possible D gene (6 bases). There are 14 residues in the CDR3. Germline V CDR1 and CDR2: MNHNS, SASEGT. The CDR3 DNA is TGTGCTAGCAGTGAAACAGGGCCCACCTACGAGCAGTACTTC. Its translation: CASSETGPTYEQYF.